The following is a TCR beta chain sequence with its context. Some clones are missing from TCRdb's copy, which holds only in-frame ones; the method was immunoSEQ multiplex PCR. This table holds approximately 1,400 clones, over 80% found once. This record comes from a study of chemoradiotherapy in HPV16-positive cancers. The V gene lost 5 bases and the J gene lost 5 bases, with 12 bases spanning the gap. Per the germline V gene, CDR1 is LNHDA and CDR2 is SQIVND (reference sequence). CDR3 length equals 13 residues. The origin of this receptor is a human donor with HPV-associated anogenital cancer. The sequenced sample was tumor tissue, obtained from a patient who underwent chemoradiotherapy. The chain uses TRBV19 and TRBJ1-2; D gene ambiguous. CDR3 coding DNA: TGTGCCAGTAGTCCGCGAGCCTTTTATGGCTACACCTTC. Amino acid sequence: CASSPRAFYGYTF.